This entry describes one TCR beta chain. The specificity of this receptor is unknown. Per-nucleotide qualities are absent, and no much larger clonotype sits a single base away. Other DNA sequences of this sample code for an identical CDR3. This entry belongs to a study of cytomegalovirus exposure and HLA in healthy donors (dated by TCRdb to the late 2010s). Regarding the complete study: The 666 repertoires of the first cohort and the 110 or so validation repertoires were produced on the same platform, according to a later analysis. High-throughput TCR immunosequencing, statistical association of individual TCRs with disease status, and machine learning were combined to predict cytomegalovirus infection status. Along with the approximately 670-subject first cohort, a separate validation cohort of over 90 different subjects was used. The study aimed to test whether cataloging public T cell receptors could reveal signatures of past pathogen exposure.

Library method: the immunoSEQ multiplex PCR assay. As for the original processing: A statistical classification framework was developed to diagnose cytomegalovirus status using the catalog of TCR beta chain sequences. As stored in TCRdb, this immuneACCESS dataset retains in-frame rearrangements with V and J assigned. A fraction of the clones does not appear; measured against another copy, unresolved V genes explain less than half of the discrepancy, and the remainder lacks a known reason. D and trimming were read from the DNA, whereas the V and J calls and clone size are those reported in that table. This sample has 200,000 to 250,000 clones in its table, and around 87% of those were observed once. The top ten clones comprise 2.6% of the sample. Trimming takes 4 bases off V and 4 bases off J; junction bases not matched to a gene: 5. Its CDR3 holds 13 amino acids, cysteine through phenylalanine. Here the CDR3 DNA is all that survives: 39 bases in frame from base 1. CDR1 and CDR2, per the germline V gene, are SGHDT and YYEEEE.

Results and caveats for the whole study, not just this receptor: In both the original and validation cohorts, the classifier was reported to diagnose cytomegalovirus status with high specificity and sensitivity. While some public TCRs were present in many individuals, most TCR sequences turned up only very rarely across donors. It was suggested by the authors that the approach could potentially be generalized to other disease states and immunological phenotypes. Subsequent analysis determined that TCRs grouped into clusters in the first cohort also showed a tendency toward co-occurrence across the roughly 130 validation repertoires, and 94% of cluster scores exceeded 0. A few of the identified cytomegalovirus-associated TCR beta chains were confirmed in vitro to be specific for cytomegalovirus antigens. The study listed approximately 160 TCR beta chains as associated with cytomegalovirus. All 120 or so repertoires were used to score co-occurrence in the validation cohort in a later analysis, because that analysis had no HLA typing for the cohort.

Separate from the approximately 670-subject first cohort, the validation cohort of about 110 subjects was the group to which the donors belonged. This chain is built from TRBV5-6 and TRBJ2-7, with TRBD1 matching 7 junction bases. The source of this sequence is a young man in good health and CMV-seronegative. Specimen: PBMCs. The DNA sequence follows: TGTGCCAGCAGCCGAGCAGGGGGATACGAGCAGTACTTC. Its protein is CASSRAGGYEQYF.